The TCR beta chain described here comes from a study of graft-versus-host responses after intestinal transplantation. Looking at the study overall: Isolated intestinal, liver-intestinal, or multivisceral transplants were what recipients had. Every recipient had anti-thymocyte globulin induction and about three years of tacrolimus plus steroids.

TCRdb keeps only in-frame clones here, not all; method: immunoSEQ multiplex PCR. The sample has 75,000 to 100,000 clones; 80% to 95% are singletons. The count of this clone is one. Antigen: not known. With 0 bases removed from V and 4 bases from J, the gap between germline ends came to 13 bases. This CDR3 comprises 15 residues. Germline assignment: CDR1 SGHRS and CDR2 YFSETQ. The TCR originated in a human donor who received an intestinal transplant. The source was unstimulated CD8+ T cells sorted from spleen or lymph node cells, collected before intestinal transplant. V and J are TRBV5-1 and TRBJ2-5; D ambiguous. The CDR3 sequence is CASSLGGFQLETQYF. CDR3 nucleotide sequence: TGCGCCAGCAGCTTGGGCGGATTCCAATTAGAGACCCAGTACTTC.